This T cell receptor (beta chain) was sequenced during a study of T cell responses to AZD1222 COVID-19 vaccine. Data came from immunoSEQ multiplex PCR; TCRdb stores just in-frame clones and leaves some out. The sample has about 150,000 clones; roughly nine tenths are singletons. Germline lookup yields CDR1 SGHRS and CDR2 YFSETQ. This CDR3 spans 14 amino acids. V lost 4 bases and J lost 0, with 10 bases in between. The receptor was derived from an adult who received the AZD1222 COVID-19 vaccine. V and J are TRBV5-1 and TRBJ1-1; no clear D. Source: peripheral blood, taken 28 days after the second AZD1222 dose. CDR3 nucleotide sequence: TGCGCCAGCAGCCACGACCGGTTGAACACTGAAGCTTTCTTT. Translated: CASSHDRLNTEAFF.